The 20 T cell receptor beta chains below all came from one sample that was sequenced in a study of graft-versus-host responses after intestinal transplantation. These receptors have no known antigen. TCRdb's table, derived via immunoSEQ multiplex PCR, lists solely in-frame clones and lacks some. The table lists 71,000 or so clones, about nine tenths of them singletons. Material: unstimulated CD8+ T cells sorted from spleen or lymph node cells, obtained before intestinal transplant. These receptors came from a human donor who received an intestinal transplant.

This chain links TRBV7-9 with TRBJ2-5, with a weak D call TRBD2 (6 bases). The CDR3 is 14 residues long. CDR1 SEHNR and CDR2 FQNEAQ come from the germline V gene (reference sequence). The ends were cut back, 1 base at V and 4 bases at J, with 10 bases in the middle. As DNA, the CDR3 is TGTGCCAGCAGCTTAGGACTAGGCGGAGAGACCCAGTACTTC. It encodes CASSLGLGGETQYF.

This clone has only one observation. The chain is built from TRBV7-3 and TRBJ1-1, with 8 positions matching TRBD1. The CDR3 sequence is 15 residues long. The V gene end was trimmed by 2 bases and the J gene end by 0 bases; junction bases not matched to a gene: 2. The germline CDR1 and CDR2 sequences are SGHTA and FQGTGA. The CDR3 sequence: CASSLGQGVNTEAFF. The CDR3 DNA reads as TGTGCCAGCAGCTTAGGACAGGGTGTGAACACTGAAGCTTTCTTT.

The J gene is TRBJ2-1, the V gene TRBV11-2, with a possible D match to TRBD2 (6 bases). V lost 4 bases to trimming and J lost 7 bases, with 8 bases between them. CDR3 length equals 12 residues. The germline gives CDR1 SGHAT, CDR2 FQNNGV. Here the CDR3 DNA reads TGTGCCAGCAGCTCCCGGGAGAATGAGCAGTTCTTC. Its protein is CASSSRENEQFF.

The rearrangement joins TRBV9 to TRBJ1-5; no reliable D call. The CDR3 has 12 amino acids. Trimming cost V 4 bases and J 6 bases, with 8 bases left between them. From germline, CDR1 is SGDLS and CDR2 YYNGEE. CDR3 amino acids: CASSTEGQPQHF. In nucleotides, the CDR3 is TGTGCCAGCAGCACAGAGGGTCAGCCCCAGCATTTT.

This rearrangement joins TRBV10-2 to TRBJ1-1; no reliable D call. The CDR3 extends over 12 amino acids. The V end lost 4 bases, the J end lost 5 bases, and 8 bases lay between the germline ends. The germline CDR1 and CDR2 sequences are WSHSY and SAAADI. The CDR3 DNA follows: TGCGCCAGCAGTGGGCCGGGAACTGAAGCTTTCTTT. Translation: CASSGPGTEAFF.

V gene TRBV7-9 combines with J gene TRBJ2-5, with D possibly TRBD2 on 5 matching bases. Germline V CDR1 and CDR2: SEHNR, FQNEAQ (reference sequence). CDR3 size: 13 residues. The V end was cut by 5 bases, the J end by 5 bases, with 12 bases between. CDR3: CASSPSFGETQYF. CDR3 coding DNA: TGTGCCAGCAGCCCTAGCTTTGGGGAGACCCAGTACTTC.

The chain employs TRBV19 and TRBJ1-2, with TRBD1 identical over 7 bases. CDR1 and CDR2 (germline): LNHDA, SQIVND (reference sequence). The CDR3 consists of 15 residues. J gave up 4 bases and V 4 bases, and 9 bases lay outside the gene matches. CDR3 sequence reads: CASSTNPGQSYGYTF. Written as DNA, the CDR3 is TGTGCCAGTAGTACCAACCCGGGACAGAGCTATGGCTACACCTTC.

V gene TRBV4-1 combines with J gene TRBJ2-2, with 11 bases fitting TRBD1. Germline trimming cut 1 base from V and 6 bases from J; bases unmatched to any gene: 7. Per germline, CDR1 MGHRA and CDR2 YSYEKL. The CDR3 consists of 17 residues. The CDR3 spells CASSQGPGQGVAGELFF. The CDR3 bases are TGCGCCAGCAGCCAAGGCCCGGGACAGGGGGTGGCCGGGGAGCTGTTTTTT.

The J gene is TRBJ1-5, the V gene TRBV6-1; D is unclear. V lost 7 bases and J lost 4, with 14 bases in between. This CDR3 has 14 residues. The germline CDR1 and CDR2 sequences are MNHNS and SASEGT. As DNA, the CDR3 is TGTGCCAGCACCAAATCCCCGAGGAATCAGCCCCAGCATTTT. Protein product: CASTKSPRNQPQHF.

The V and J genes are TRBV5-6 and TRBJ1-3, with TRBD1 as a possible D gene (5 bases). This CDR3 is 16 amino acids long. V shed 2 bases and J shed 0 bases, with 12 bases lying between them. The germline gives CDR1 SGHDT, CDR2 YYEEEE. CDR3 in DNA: TGTGCCAGCAGCTTAAAGACAGTCAACTCTGGAAACACCATATATTTT. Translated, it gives CASSLKTVNSGNTIYF.

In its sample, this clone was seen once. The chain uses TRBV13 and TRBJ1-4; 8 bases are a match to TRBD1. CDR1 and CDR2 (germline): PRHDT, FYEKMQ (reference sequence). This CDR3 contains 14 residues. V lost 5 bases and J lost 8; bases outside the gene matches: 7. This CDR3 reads CASSRGTGEEKLFF. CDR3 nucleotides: TGTGCCAGCAGCCGCGGGACAGGAGAAGAAAAACTGTTTTTT.

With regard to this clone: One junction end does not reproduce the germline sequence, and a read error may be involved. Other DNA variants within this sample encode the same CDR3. CDR3 nucleotides: TGTGCTAGCAGCCCGAACAGGGGCCCTAACTATGGCTACACCTTC. Residues: CASSPNRGPNYGYTF. The V gene is TRBV11-2, the J gene TRBJ1-2, with TRBD1 matching over 7 bases. CDR1 and CDR2 (germline): SGHAT, FQNNGV. The CDR3 runs to 15 residues.

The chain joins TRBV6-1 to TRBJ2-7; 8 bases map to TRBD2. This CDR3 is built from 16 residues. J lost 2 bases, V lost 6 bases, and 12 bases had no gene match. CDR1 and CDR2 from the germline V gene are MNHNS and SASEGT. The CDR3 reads CASSELGGARTYEQYF. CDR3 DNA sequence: TGTGCCAGCAGCGAACTCGGGGGGGCGCGAACCTACGAGCAGTACTTC.

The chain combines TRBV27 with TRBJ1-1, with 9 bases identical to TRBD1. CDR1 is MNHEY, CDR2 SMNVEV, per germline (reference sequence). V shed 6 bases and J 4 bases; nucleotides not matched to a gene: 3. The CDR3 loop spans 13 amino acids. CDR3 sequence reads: CASSWDRATEAFF. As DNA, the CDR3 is TGTGCCAGCAGCTGGGACAGGGCCACTGAAGCTTTCTTT.

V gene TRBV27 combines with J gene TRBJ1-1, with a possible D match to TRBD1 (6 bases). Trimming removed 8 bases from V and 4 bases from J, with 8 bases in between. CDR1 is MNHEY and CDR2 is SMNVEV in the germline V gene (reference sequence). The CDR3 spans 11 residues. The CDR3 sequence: CASGGGTEAFF. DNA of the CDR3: TGTGCCAGCGGGGGCGGCACTGAAGCTTTCTTT.

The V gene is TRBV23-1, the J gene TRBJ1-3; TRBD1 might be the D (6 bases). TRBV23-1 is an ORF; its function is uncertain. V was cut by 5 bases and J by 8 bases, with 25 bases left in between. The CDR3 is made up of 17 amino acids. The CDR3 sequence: CASSATSIHRDGDTIYF. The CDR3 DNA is TGCGCCAGCAGTGCCACCTCAATCCACAGGGACGGTGACACCATATATTTT.

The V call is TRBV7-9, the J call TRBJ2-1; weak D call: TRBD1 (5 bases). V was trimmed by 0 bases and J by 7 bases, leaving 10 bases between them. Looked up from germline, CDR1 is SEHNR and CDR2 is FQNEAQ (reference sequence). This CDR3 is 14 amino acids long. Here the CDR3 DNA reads TGTGCCAGCAGCTTAGCGCCAGGGCGAAATGAGCAGTTCTTC. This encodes CASSLAPGRNEQFF.

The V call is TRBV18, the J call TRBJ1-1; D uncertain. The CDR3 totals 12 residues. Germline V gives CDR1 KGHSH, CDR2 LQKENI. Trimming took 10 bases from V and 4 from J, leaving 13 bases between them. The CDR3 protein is CATGWVGTEAFF. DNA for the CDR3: TGTGCCACCGGGTGGGTTGGCACTGAAGCTTTCTTT. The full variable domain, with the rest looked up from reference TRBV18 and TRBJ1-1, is NAGVMQNPRHLVRRRGQEARLRCSPMKGHSHVYWYRQLPEEGLKFMVYLQKENIIDESGMPKERFSAEFPKEGPSILRIQQVVRGDSAAYFCATGWVGTEAFFGQGTRLTVV.

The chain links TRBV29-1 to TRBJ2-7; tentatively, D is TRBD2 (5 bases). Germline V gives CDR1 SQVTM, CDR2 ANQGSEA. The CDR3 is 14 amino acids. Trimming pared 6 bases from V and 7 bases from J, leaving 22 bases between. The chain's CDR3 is CSVGRADGVAEQYF. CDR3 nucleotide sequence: TGCAGCGTCGGCAGAGCGGACGGTGTTGCGGAGCAGTACTTC.

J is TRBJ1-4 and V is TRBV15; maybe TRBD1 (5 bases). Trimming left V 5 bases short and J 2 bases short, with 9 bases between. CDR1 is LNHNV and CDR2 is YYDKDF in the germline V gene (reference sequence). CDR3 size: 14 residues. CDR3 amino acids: CATSGRQTNEKLFF. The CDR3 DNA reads TGTGCCACCAGCGGCCGACAGACTAATGAAAAACTGTTTTTT.